The sequence of this T cell receptor (beta chain) was determined in a study of blood T cell repertoires in COVID-19. Looking at the study overall: Collection of acute and convalescent COVID-19 samples took place in the United States, Italy and Spain. PBMCs, B-cell-depleted T cells, or T cells provided the cDNA or gDNA that made up the material.

As originally analysed: Amplification with reference gene primers provided the estimates of nucleated cell counts. Sequencing used immunoSEQ multiplex PCR; TCRdb keeps in-frame clones, though not all of them. V and J calls plus clone size are reproduced from that table; the DNA served to infer D and trimming. The table shows roughly 120,000 clones, with 75% to 85% occurring only once. The CDR3 is 15 amino acids. Trimming took 4 bases from V and 0 from J, leaving 10 bases between them. The germline V gene encodes CDR1 SGHNT and CDR2 YYREEE (reference sequence). Sequencing was performed on peripheral blood. The clonotype originates from a man aged 65 to 85 with acute or convalescent COVID-19. The gene calls are TRBV5-4 and TRBJ1-4; D is unclear. The CDR3 protein is CASSRAGTTNEKLFF. In nucleotides, the CDR3 is TGTGCCAGCAGCCGGGCCGGGACAACTAATGAAAAACTGTTTTTT.